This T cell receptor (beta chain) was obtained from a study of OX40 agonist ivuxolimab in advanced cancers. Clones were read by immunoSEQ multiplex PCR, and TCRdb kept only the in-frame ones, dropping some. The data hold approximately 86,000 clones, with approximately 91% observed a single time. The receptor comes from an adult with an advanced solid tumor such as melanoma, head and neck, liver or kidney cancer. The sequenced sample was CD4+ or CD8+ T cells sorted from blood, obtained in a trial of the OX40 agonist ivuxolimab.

CDR3 coding DNA: TGTGCCAGCAGTTACCGAACCGACAAACTGAACACTGAAGCTTTCTTT. Translating it yields CASSYRTDKLNTEAFF. The chain is built from TRBV6-5 and TRBJ1-1; no clear D. The CDR3 loop spans 16 amino acids. V was clipped by 2 bases and J by 0 bases, with 13 bases between them. Germline V CDR1 and CDR2: MNHEY, SVGAGI.